This is a list of T cell receptor beta chains from one sample in a study of graft-versus-host responses after intestinal transplantation. No antigen has been identified for these receptors. Clones were sequenced by immunoSEQ multiplex PCR, and TCRdb holds only the in-frame ones, with some missing. The profile shows more than 90,000 clones, roughly 93% of them singletons. Material: unstimulated CD8+ T cells sorted from spleen or lymph node cells, obtained before intestinal transplant. All receptors derive from a human donor who received an intestinal transplant. Both conserved end residues are part of each CDR3. The D gene is left open where the match is weak. Size tells how often a clone was seen (once, few, many) or the class of an expanded clone, and some rows leave it out.

>once|.|TRBV19|TRBJ2-7
CASTQNEQYF
TGTGCCAGTACCCAAAACGAGCAGTACTTC
>.|.|TRBV19|TRBJ2-5
CASSIGTATPQETQYF
TGTGCCAGTAGTATAGGGACAGCCACCCCTCAAGAGACCCAGTACTTC
>.|.|TRBV4-1|TRBJ2-5
CASSPGETQYF
TGCGCCAGCAGCCCCGGGGAGACCCAGTACTTC
>.|TRBD2|TRBV5-6|TRBJ2-1
CASSLSSGLVFGYNEQFF
TGTGCCAGCAGCTTATCTAGCGGGCTAGTTTTCGGGTACAATGAGCAGTTCTTC
>.|.|TRBV16|TRBJ1-2
CASSLSGLGAYGYTF
TGTGCCAGCAGCCTCTCCGGACTGGGGGCCTATGGCTACACCTTC
>once|.|TRBV5-6|TRBJ1-6
CASSFWTADNSPLHF
TGTGCCAGCAGCTTTTGGACTGCGGATAATTCACCCCTCCACTTT
>.|.|TRBV2|TRBJ2-7
CASSGPLALYEQYF
TGTGCCAGCAGTGGTCCCCTGGCTCTCTACGAGCAGTACTTC
>.|TRBD1|TRBV28|TRBJ1-1
CASSLFRQGRNTEAFF
TGTGCCAGCAGTTTATTCAGACAGGGGAGGAACACTGAAGCTTTCTTT
>.|.|TRBV5-6|TRBJ1-2
CASSWPNPLDKDNYGYTF
TGTGCCAGCAGCTGGCCAAATCCGCTGGACAAGGATAACTATGGCTACACCTTC
>.|.|TRBV20-1|TRBJ1-1
CSTGGGAEAFF
TGCAGCACCGGTGGGGGGGCTGAAGCTTTCTTT
>.|TRBD1|TRBV11-2|TRBJ1-5
CASSLAQGANQPQHF
TGTGCCAGCAGCTTAGCACAGGGGGCGAATCAGCCCCAGCATTTT
>once|.|TRBV30|TRBJ2-2
CAWSPRNTGELFF
TGTGCCTGGAGTCCCCGGAACACCGGGGAGCTGTTTTTT
>.|TRBD2|TRBV27|TRBJ2-1
CASSLGLAGYNEQFF
TGTGCCAGCAGTTTGGGACTAGCGGGTTACAATGAGCAGTTCTTC
>.|.|TRBV4-1|TRBJ1-5
CASSQELAGPNQPQHF
TGCGCCAGCAGCCAAGAATTGGCAGGGCCCAATCAGCCCCAGCATTTT
>once|.|TRBV27|TRBJ1-2
CASSLSAGVGGYTF
TGTGCCAGCAGTTTATCAGCGGGGGTCGGCGGCTACACCTTC
>.|.|TRBV7-9|TRBJ1-3
CASSSMDSSGNTIYF
TGTGCCAGCAGCTCGATGGACAGCTCTGGAAACACCATATATTTT
>.|.|TRBV30|TRBJ2-2
CAWSLGRGTAGELFF
TGTGCCTGGAGCTTGGGGAGAGGTACCGCCGGGGAGCTGTTTTTT
>.|TRBD2|TRBV29-1|TRBJ2-5
CSVEFYREERGTQETQYF
TGCAGCGTTGAATTTTATCGGGAGGAGCGGGGCACCCAAGAGACCCAGTACTTC
>.|.|TRBV19|TRBJ2-3
CASSEWSGPSTDTQYF
TGTGCCAGTAGTGAGTGGAGCGGACCGAGCACAGATACGCAGTATTTT
>once|.|TRBV18|TRBJ1-1
CASSSRWTEAFF
TGTGCCAGCTCATCCCGGTGGACTGAAGCTTTCTTT
>.|.|TRBV13|TRBJ2-7
CASSLGYRAYEQYF
TGTGCCAGCAGCTTAGGTTACAGAGCCTACGAGCAGTACTTC
>.|TRBD2|TRBV5-1|TRBJ2-7
CASSSGLAGGKVVYEQYF
TGCGCCAGCAGCTCCGGACTAGCGGGGGGTAAGGTTGTTTACGAGCAGTACTTC
>.|TRBD1|TRBV6-1|TRBJ2-5
CASSEWDRGIQETQYF
TGTGCCAGCAGTGAATGGGACAGGGGAATCCAAGAGACCCAGTACTTC
>.|TRBD2|TRBV7-3|TRBJ2-3
CASSFSGGQGDTQYF
TGTGCCAGCAGCTTTAGCGGGGGCCAGGGAGATACGCAGTATTTT
>.|TRBD1|TRBV6-5|TRBJ1-2
CASSQAMTGYGYTF
TGTGCCAGCAGTCAGGCGATGACAGGGTATGGCTACACCTTC
>.|TRBD2|TRBV9|TRBJ2-3
CASSPEGLASSTDTQYF
TGTGCCAGCAGCCCAGAGGGACTAGCGTCTAGCACAGATACGCAGTATTTT
>.|.|TRBV4-1|TRBJ2-7
CASSLHSTPSYEQYF
TGCGCCAGCTCGCTACACAGCACCCCTTCCTACGAGCAGTACTTC
>.|.|TRBV19|TRBJ2-1
CASSIGLHQFF
TGTGCCAGTAGTATAGGACTACACCAGTTCTTC
>.|.|TRBV5-3|TRBJ1-2
CASYDGYTF
TGTGCCAGTTATGATGGCTACACCTTC
>.|.|TRBV2|TRBJ2-1
CASSEAVIRSSYNEQFF
TGTGCCAGCAGTGAAGCGGTCATCCGGAGCTCCTACAATGAGCAGTTCTTC
>.|TRBD2|TRBV4-1|TRBJ2-1
CASSQVTSGKFNEQFF
TGCGCCAGCAGCCAAGTCACTAGCGGAAAGTTTAATGAGCAGTTCTTC
>.|TRBD1|TRBV9|TRBJ1-5
CASSVGTGGGQPQHF
TGTGCCAGCAGCGTAGGGACAGGGGGGGGTCAGCCCCAGCATTTT
>.|.|TRBV4-1|TRBJ2-7
CASSQDGGLTYEQYF
TGCGCCAGCAGCCAAGACGGGGGGCTTACGTACGAGCAGTACTTC
>.|.|TRBV4-1|TRBJ2-7
CASSQAGGDRWGFLYEQYF
TGCGCCAGCAGCCAAGCAGGGGGGGACAGGTGGGGTTTCCTCTACGAGCAGTACTTC
>.|TRBD1|TRBV4-3|TRBJ1-1
CASSQDRQGVSMNTEAFF
TGCGCCAGCAGCCAAGATCGGCAGGGGGTCTCGATGAACACTGAAGCTTTCTTT
>once|.|TRBV4-1|TRBJ1-4
CASSQWLGQSNEKLFF
TGCGCCAGCAGCCAATGGCTTGGACAGTCAAATGAAAAACTGTTTTTT
>.|.|TRBV29-1|TRBJ1-2
CSVDPQGSNYGYTF
TGCAGCGTTGATCCCCAGGGTTCCAACTATGGCTACACCTTC
>.|.|TRBV25-1|TRBJ1-2
CASSESQGYYGYTF
TGTGCCAGCAGTGAATCTCAGGGGTACTATGGCTACACCTTC
>.|TRBD2|TRBV12-5|TRBJ2-3
CASGLVAGDGTDTQYF
TGTGCTAGTGGTTTGGTAGCGGGAGACGGAACAGATACGCAGTATTTT
>.|.|TRBV12-5|TRBJ1-1
CASGVWANTEAFF
TGTGCTAGTGGGGTCTGGGCGAACACTGAAGCTTTCTTT
>.|.|TRBV6-5|TRBJ2-7
CASSHPGGTYF
TGTGCCAGCTCCCACCCGGGGGGCACGTACTTC
>.|.|TRBV5-6|TRBJ1-2
CASSLIVQDRYGYTF
TGTGCCAGCAGCTTGATCGTACAGGACAGATATGGCTACACCTTC
>.|TRBD1|TRBV10-3|TRBJ2-7
CAISERRQGRIEQYF
TGTGCCATCAGCGAGAGAAGACAGGGGCGGATCGAGCAGTACTTC
>once|.|TRBV27|TRBJ1-6
CASSSIMPDRTSSYNSPLHF
TGTGCCAGCAGTTCCATTATGCCCGACAGGACTAGCTCCTATAATTCCCCCCTCCACTTT
>.|TRBD2|TRBV27|TRBJ2-7
CASSLTASGRYEQYF
TGTGCCAGCAGTTTAACGGCTAGCGGGAGATACGAGCAGTACTTC
>.|.|TRBV7-8|TRBJ2-7
CASSFTDEQYF
TGTGCCAGCAGCTTCACGGACGAGCAGTACTTC
>.|.|TRBV29-1|TRBJ2-3
CSVDPAGTDTQYF
TGCAGCGTTGATCCGGCGGGGACAGATACGCAGTATTTT
>.|.|TRBV19|TRBJ1-1
CASSIGVLNTEAFF
TGTGCCAGTAGTATTGGAGTATTGAACACTGAAGCTTTCTTT
>.|.|TRBV12-2|TRBJ2-4
CASRLVGTALAKNIQYF
TGTGCAAGTCGCTTAGTGGGGACAGCTTTAGCCAAAAACATTCAGTACTTC
>.|TRBD1|TRBV13|TRBJ2-7
CASSPGTANYEQYF
TGTGCCAGCAGCCCCGGGACAGCCAACTACGAGCAGTACTTC
>.|TRBD1|TRBV6-6|TRBJ2-6
CASRPGGGANVLTF
TGTGCCAGCAGACCAGGGGGTGGGGCCAACGTCCTGACTTTC
>.|.|TRBV27|TRBJ1-5
CASSSGSGGLLNQPQHF
TGTGCCAGCAGTTCAGGTTCGGGCGGGCTCCTCAATCAGCCCCAGCATTTT
>.|TRBD2|TRBV5-4|TRBJ2-5
CASSLPSGVQETQYF
TGTGCCAGCAGCTTGCCTAGCGGAGTCCAAGAGACCCAGTACTTC
>few|.|TRBV10-3|TRBJ2-3
CAISGWEDTQYF
TGTGCCATCAGTGGGTGGGAGGATACGCAGTATTTT